A single sample is the source of the 28 T cell receptor beta chains below, sequenced in a study of T-cell memory formation after mild COVID-19. TCRdb processed the 5' RACE reads anew with MiXCR; each CDR3 protein has one entry. The table shows 280,000 or so distinct CDR3 sequences, with around 8% occurring only once. The sequenced sample was PBMCs or a T cell subset sorted from them (not recorded which). The origin of the receptors is a man between 18 and 35 years old who had mild COVID-19 (a few samples of this study predate the infection). Cell type and time point are not known.

The table lists this clonotype with many counts. V gene TRBV6-1 combines with J gene TRBJ1-2; 10 nucleotides agree with TRBD1. This CDR3 spans 15 amino acids. The junction had 8 bases not matched to a gene; V was cut back by 6 bases and J by 4 bases. Germline V gene sequence: CDR1 MNHNS, CDR2 SASEGT. CDR3 sequence: CASSKTGGAGYGYTF. As DNA, the CDR3 is TGTGCCAGCAGCAAGACAGGGGGCGCCGGCTATGGCTACACCTTC.

The chain joins TRBV20-1 to TRBJ2-7; 9 nucleotides align to TRBD2. CDR1 and CDR2 from the germline V gene are DFQATT and SNEGSKA (reference sequence). The length of the CDR3 is 16 residues. With V trimmed by 0 bases and J by 3 bases, 9 bases remained unmatched. The CDR3 DNA sequence: TGCAGTGCTAGAGATGGGGGAGGGACTAGCTACTACGAGCAGTACTTC. Its protein product is CSARDGGGTSYYEQYF.

The sample holds many counts of this clonotype. CDR3 residues: CASSLGQGGGTDTQYF. The CDR3 DNA sequence: TGTGCCAGCAGCTTAGGGCAGGGCGGGGGCACAGATACGCAGTATTTT. The chain uses TRBV7-2 and TRBJ2-3; the D gene is possibly TRBD2 (6 bases). With 1 base removed from V and 1 base from J, the gap between germline ends came to 12 bases. This CDR3 has 16 amino acids. Germline V gene data show CDR1 as SGHTA and CDR2 as FQGNSA.

This clonotype was found many times. The chain carries TRBV4-3 and TRBJ2-5, with D perhaps being TRBD1 or TRBD2 (5 bases each). The V end lost 1 base, the J end lost 1 base, and 19 bases lay between the germline ends. From germline, CDR1 is LGHNA and CDR2 YSLEER. The CDR3 has 18 amino acids. The CDR3 protein is CASSQGSGRPGIQETQYF. CDR3 sequence (DNA): TGCGCCAGCAGCCAAGGATCGGGACGCCCAGGGATCCAAGAGACCCAGTACTTC.

The chain employs TRBV4-3 and TRBJ1-4; tentative D call: TRBD1 (6 bases). The CDR3 covers 18 residues. Deletions cut 0 bases from V and 1 base from J, with 15 bases between. CDR1 is LGHNA, CDR2 YSLEER, per germline. The chain's CDR3 is CASSQEFEGGVTNEKLFF. DNA for the CDR3: TGCGCCAGCAGCCAAGAATTTGAAGGGGGGGTAACTAATGAAAAACTGTTTTTT.

The chain joins TRBV27 to TRBJ1-2; TRBD1 might be the D (6 bases). The ends were cut back, 9 bases at V and 8 bases at J, with 16 bases in the middle. The germline gives CDR1 MNHEY, CDR2 SMNVEV (reference sequence). This CDR3 spans 12 amino acids. The CDR3 coding sequence is TGTGCCAGTTTCCAAGGGGGGTTAGGCTACACCTTC. Protein sequence: CASFQGGLGYTF.

Only a few counts were recorded for this clonotype. This chain connects TRBV11-2 to TRBJ2-7, with D hard to call. Germline CDR1 and CDR2: SGHAT and FQNNGV. V dropped 1 base and J dropped 2 bases, with 6 bases sitting between them. The CDR3 covers 13 residues. CDR3 sequence: CASSLAATYEQYV. The CDR3 region has the DNA TGTGCCAGCAGCTTAGCAGCGACCTACGAGCAGTACGTC.

This clonotype has only a few counts. The chain has TRBV4-2 and TRBJ2-6, with D possibly TRBD2 on 6 matching bases. The germline V and J ends were trimmed by 7 bases and 1 base, with 14 bases remaining between them. This CDR3 is built from 16 residues. The germline CDR1 and CDR2 sequences are LGHNA and YNFKEQ. CDR3 amino acids: CASTLGGVSGANVLTF. The CDR3 DNA follows: TGTGCCAGCACCTTAGGCGGGGTGTCTGGGGCCAACGTCCTGACTTTC.

This clonotype occurred a few times. V is TRBV5-5 and J is TRBJ1-6; no clear D. The CDR3 totals 16 residues. Trimming removed 2 bases from V and 2 bases from J, with 11 bases in between. Germline V lookup: CDR1 SGHKS, CDR2 YYEKEE (reference sequence). In nucleotides, the CDR3 is TGTGCCAGCAGCTTTGGGGATTCAACCTATAATTCACCCCTCCACTTT. Amino acid sequence: CASSFGDSTYNSPLHF.

This chain joins TRBV9 and TRBJ2-1, with D hard to call. CDR1 and CDR2 from the germline V gene are SGDLS and YYNGEE. The CDR3 totals 15 residues. With 3 bases removed from V and 0 bases from J, the gap between germline ends came to 10 bases. The CDR3 reads CASSAGLSSYNEQFF. CDR3 nucleotides: TGTGCCAGCAGCGCCGGTTTGAGCTCCTACAATGAGCAGTTCTTC.

This clonotype was counted only a few times. The V and J genes are TRBV7-2 and TRBJ2-2; no reliable D call. The V end was cut by 5 bases, the J end by 7 bases, with 11 bases between. CDR3 length: 13 residues. The germline gives CDR1 SGHTA, CDR2 FQGNSA. CDR3 protein: CASSPRVGGELFF. Here the CDR3 DNA reads TGTGCCAGCAGCCCACGGGTTGGCGGGGAGCTGTTTTTT.

The sample holds many counts of this clonotype. J is TRBJ1-3 and V is TRBV4-3; D is undetermined. The CDR3 consists of 17 residues. V was trimmed by 0 bases and J by 0 bases, leaving 12 bases between them. The germline V gene encodes CDR1 LGHNA and CDR2 YSLEER. CDR3 bases: TGCGCCAGCAGCCAAGAAGGAGCGTTCCGCTCTGGAAACACCATATATTTT. Translation: CASSQEGAFRSGNTIYF.

The V call is TRBV6-2 or TRBV6-3, the J call TRBJ1-2, with D maybe TRBD1 (6 bases). Trimming removed 2 bases at V and 4 bases at J, with 11 bases between. The CDR3 spans 14 residues. CDR1 and CDR2 from the germline V gene are MNHEY and SVGEGT. The CDR3 bases are TGTGCCAGCAGTTACGGGGGACAACGCTATGGCTACACCTTC. This sequence encodes CASSYGGQRYGYTF.

This clonotype was seen at least ten times. The chain links TRBV7-8 to TRBJ2-2; D possibly matches TRBD1 or TRBD2 (7 bases each). This CDR3 contains 15 residues. CDR1 is SGHVS and CDR2 is FQNEAQ in the germline V gene. Between the trimmed V and J ends, which lost 4 bases and 6 bases, there was a span of 15 bases. CDR3 nucleotide sequence: TGTGCCAGCAGCTCCAGGGGGGGGGCCCCCGGGGAGCTGTTTTTT. This encodes CASSSRGGAPGELFF.

The table lists this clonotype with many counts. The chain is built from TRBV15 and TRBJ1-2; 8 nucleotides line up with TRBD1. This CDR3 spans 13 amino acids. CDR1 and CDR2 from the germline V gene are LNHNV and YYDKDF (reference sequence). J lost 7 bases, V lost 4 bases, and 5 bases had no gene match. In DNA, the CDR3 is TGTGCCACCAGCACCGGGACAGGCCTTGGCTACACCTTC. Encoded protein: CATSTGTGLGYTF.

Only a few counts were recorded for this clonotype. The chain employs TRBV10-3 and TRBJ2-3; D gene unclear. With 0 bases removed from V and 0 bases from J, the gap between germline ends came to 13 bases. Germline CDR1 ENHRY, CDR2 SYGVKD. This CDR3 has 17 amino acids. In DNA, the CDR3 is TGTGCCATCAGTGAGTCGAACCCTACCTCGAGCACAGATACGCAGTATTTT. Its translation is CAISESNPTSSTDTQYF.

The chain uses TRBV7-9 and TRBJ1-1, with 7 bases matching TRBD1. Trimming at V came to 4 bases and at J to 4 bases, leaving 3 bases not matched to a gene. The CDR3 has 13 amino acids. Germline CDR1 SEHNR, CDR2 FQNEAQ (reference sequence). For the CDR3, the DNA is TGTGCCAGCAGCTCCTACAGGGGCACTGAAGCTTTCTTT. Translation gives CASSSYRGTEAFF.

This clonotype was seen at least ten times. The chain couples TRBV29-1 to TRBJ1-2; 11 bases align to TRBD1. The CDR3 extends over 12 amino acids. Germline CDR1 is SQVTM and CDR2 is ANQGSEA. V dropped 8 bases and J dropped 4; count of bases not matched to a gene: 3. For the CDR3, the DNA is TGCAGCTCCGGGACAGGGGGCTATGGCTACACCTTC. Translation gives CSSGTGGYGYTF.

This clonotype came up a few times. The J gene is TRBJ2-2, the V gene TRBV5-1; D gene uncertain. V was pared by 1 base and J by 5 bases, with 9 bases between. The CDR3 is 14 residues long. CDR1 is SGHRS, CDR2 YFSETQ, per germline. In DNA, the CDR3 is TGCGCCAGCAGCTTGAGATCTTCTACCGGGGAGCTGTTTTTT. It is translated as CASSLRSSTGELFF. The full variable domain, in which reference TRBV5-1 and TRBJ2-2 provide the parts outside the CDR3, is KAGVTQTPRYLIKTRGQQVTLSCSPISGHRSVSWYQQTPGQGLQFLFEYFSETQRNKGNFPGRFSGRQFSNSRSEMNVSTLELGDSALYLCASSLRSSTGELFFGEGSRLTVL.

This clonotype was counted many times. CDR3 in DNA: TGCGCCAGCAGCTTGGGAGACTTCGGAAACACCGGGGAGCTGTTTTTT. Translating gives CASSLGDFGNTGELFF. The chain is built from TRBV5-1 and TRBJ2-2; D gene unclear. V was cut by 0 bases and J by 2 bases, with 11 bases left in between. This CDR3 region has 16 residues. CDR1 and CDR2 (germline): SGHRS, YFSETQ.

This clonotype showed up just a few times. The chain recombines TRBV5-1 with TRBJ2-3, with TRBD2 identical over 11 bases. CDR1 and CDR2 (germline): SGHRS, YFSETQ. V lost 0 bases, J lost 2 bases, and 5 bases stayed unmatched. CDR3 size: 17 residues. The CDR3 DNA reads TGCGCCAGCAGCTTGGCCCCTAGCGGGGGGAACACAGATACGCAGTATTTT. This encodes CASSLAPSGGNTDTQYF. The full variable domain, its missing parts supplied by reference TRBV5-1 and TRBJ2-3, is KAGVTQTPRYLIKTRGQQVTLSCSPISGHRSVSWYQQTPGQGLQFLFEYFSETQRNKGNFPGRFSGRQFSNSRSEMNVSTLELGDSALYLCASSLAPSGGNTDTQYFGPGTRLTVL.

There are a few counts of this clonotype. V gene TRBV4-3 combines with J gene TRBJ1-2, with D hard to call. CDR1 is LGHNA and CDR2 is YSLEER in the germline V gene. This CDR3 spans 14 amino acids. Trimming removed 0 bases at V and 3 bases at J, with 8 bases between. The CDR3: CASSQEFTHYGYTF. In nucleotides, the CDR3 is TGCGCCAGCAGCCAAGAATTTACCCACTATGGCTACACCTTC.

This clonotype has a handful of counts. The chain has TRBV3-1 and TRBJ1-1; D perhaps matches TRBD1 (5 bases). Trimming shortened V by 0 bases and J by 6 bases, and 8 bases separated the two germline ends. Germline CDR1 reads LGHDT; CDR2 reads YNNKEL (reference sequence). The CDR3 loop spans 13 amino acids. CDR3 sequence: CASSQEAGAEAFF. The DNA for the CDR3 is TGTGCCAGCAGCCAAGAAGCGGGGGCTGAAGCTTTCTTT.

The V and J genes are TRBV13 and TRBJ2-7; D might be TRBD1 (6 bases). There are 15 residues in the CDR3. Between the trimmed V and J ends, which lost 6 bases and 0 bases, there was a span of 15 bases. Germline V lookup: CDR1 PRHDT, CDR2 FYEKMQ (reference sequence). CDR3 sequence reads: CASRSTDRSSYEQYF. DNA of the CDR3: TGTGCCAGCAGATCCACTGACAGGAGCTCCTACGAGCAGTACTTC.

V is TRBV7-2 and J is TRBJ1-4; no clear D. The germline CDR1 and CDR2 sequences are SGHTA and FQGNSA. V lost 3 bases and J lost 0, with 14 bases in between. This CDR3 spans 17 amino acids. This CDR3 is CASSFGISSPTNEKLFF. CDR3 nucleotide sequence: TGTGCCAGCAGCTTCGGAATCTCATCCCCAACTAATGAAAAACTGTTTTTT.

A few counts support this clonotype. In DNA, the CDR3 is TGTGCCAGCAGCTTAGGAGGGGGCCCTACAACGCAGTATTTT. This translates into CASSLGGGPTTQYF. The chain combines TRBV7-2 with TRBJ2-3; 7 bases line up with TRBD1. The V and J ends lost 1 base and 9 bases, in that order; junction bases with no gene match: 7. CDR3 size: 14 residues. Germline V lookup: CDR1 SGHTA, CDR2 FQGNSA. Full variable domain (outside the CDR3, taken from reference TRBV7-2 and TRBJ2-3): GAGVSQSPSNKVTEKGKDVELRCDPISGHTALYWYRQSLGQGLEFLIYFQGNSAPDKSGLPSDRFSAERTGGSVSTLTIQRTQQEDSAVYLCASSLGGGPTTQYFGPGTRLTVL.

This clonotype was picked up many times. The chain combines TRBV7-9 with TRBJ2-3; 8 positions agree with TRBD1. Losses at the gene ends were 1 base for V and 6 bases for J; bases not matched to a gene: 3. Germline CDR1 and CDR2: SEHNR and FQNEAQ (reference sequence). This CDR3 comprises 14 residues. In nucleotides, the CDR3 is TGTGCCAGCAGCTTAGGGAGACAGGGGGATACGCAGTATTTT. Residues: CASSLGRQGDTQYF.

The chain carries TRBV5-5 and TRBJ1-2; 8 nucleotides align to TRBD1. The germline V gene has CDR1 SGHKS and CDR2 YYEKEE (reference sequence). The CDR3 covers 14 residues. J gave up 5 bases and V 4 bases, and 7 bases lay outside the gene matches. Here the CDR3 reads CASSQYRGAYGYTF. The CDR3 DNA follows: TGTGCCAGCAGCCAATACAGGGGGGCGTATGGCTACACCTTC.